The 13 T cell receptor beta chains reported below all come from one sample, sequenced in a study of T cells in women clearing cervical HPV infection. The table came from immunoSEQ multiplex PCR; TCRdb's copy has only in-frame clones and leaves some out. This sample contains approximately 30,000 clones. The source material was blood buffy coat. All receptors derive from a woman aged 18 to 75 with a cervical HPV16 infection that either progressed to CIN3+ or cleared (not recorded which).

CDR3 DNA (partial): TGTGCCAGCAGTTCAAGCAGGTCCTACGAG. It encodes CASSSSRSYE. The entire CDR3 protein reads CASSSSRSYEQYF. The rearrangement uses TRBV28 and TRBJ2-7; unclear D gene. Read data end 3 residues before the CDR3 end; the end is taken from the germline J gene. V lost 4 bases to trimming and J lost 1 base, with 8 bases between them. The CDR3 covers 13 residues. In germline, CDR1 is MDHEN, CDR2 SYDVKM.

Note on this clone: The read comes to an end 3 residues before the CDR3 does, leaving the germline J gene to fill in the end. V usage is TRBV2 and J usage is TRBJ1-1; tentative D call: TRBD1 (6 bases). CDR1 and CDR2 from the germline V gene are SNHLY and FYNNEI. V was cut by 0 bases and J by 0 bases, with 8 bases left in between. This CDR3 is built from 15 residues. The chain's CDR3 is CASSEATGMNTEAFF. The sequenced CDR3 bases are TGTGCCAGCAGTGAAGCGACAGGCATGAACACTGAA. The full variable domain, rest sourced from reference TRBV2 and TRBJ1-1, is EPEVTQTPSHQVTQMGQEVILRCVPISNHLYFYWYRQILGQKVEFLVSFYNNEISEKSEIFDDQFSVERPDGSNFTLKIRSTKLEDSAMYFCASSEATGMNTEAFFGQGTRLTVV.

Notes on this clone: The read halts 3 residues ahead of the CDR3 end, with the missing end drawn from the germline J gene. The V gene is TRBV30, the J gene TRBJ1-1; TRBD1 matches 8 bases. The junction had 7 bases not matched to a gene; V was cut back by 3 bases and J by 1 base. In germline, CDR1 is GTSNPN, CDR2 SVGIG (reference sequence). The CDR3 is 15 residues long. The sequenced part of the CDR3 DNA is TGTGCCTGGAGAGAACTGGACAGGGAGAACACTGAA. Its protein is CAWRELDRENTE. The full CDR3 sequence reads CAWRELDRENTEAFF.

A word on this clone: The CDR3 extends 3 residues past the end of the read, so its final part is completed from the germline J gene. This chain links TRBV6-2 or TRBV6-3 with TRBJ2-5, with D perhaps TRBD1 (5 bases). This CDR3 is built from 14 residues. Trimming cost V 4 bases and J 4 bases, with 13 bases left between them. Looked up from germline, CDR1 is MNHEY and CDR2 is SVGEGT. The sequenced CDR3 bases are TGTGCCAGCAGTTCCCGTAGGGGTGGAGAGACC. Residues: CASSSRRGGET. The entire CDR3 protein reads CASSSRRGGETQYF.

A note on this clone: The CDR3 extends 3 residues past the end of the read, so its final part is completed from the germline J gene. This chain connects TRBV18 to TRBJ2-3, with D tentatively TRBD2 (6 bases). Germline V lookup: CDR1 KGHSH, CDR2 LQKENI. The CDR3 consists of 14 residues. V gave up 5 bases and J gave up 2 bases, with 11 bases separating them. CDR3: CASSSGLNTDTQYF. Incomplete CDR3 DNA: TGTGCCAGCTCATCGGGACTGAACACAGATACG.

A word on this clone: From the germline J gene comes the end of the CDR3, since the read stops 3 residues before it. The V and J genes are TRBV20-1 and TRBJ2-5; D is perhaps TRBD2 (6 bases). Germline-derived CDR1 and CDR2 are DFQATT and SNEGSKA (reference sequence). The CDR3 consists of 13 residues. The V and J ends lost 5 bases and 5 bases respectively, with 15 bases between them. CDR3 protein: CSARTTSRETQYF. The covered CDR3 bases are TGCAGTGCTCGGACTACTTCCCGGGAGACC.

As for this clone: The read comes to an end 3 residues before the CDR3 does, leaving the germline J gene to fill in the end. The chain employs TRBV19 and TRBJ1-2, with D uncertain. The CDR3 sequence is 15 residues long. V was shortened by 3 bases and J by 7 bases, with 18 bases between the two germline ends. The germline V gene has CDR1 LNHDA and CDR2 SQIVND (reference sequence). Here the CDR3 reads CASSIRARSSTGYTF. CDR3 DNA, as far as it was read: TGTGCCAGTAGTATCCGTGCCAGGTCTTCCACTGGC.

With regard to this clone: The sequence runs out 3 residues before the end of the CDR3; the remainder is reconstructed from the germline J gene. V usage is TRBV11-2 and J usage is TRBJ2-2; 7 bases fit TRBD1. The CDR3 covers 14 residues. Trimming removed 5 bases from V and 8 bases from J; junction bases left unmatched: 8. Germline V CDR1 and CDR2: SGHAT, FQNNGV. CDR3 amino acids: CASSHDRVGGELFF. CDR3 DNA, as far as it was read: TGTGCCAGCAGCCATGACAGGGTAGGAGGGGAG.

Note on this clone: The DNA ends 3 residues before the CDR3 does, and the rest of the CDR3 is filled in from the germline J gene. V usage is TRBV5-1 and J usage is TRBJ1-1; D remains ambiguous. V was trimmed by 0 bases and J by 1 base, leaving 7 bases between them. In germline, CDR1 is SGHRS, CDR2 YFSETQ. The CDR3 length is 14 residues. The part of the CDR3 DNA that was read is TGCGCCAGCAGCTTGGGTAGGGCGAACACTGAA. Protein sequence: CASSLGRANTE. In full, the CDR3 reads CASSLGRANTEAFF.

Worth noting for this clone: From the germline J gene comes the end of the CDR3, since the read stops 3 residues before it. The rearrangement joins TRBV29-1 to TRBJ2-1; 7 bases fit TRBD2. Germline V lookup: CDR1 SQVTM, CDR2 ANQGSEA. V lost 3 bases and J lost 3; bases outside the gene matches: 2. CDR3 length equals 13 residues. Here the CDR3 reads CSVDLADYNEQFF. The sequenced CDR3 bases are TGCAGCGTTGATCTAGCGGACTACAATGAG.

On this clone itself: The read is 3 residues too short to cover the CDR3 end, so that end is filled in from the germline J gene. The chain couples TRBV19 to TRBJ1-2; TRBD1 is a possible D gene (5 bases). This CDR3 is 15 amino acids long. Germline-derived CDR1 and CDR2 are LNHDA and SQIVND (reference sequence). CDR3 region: CASTPGTSGYNDYTF. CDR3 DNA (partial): TGTGCCAGTACCCCCGGGACTAGCGGGTACAATGAC.

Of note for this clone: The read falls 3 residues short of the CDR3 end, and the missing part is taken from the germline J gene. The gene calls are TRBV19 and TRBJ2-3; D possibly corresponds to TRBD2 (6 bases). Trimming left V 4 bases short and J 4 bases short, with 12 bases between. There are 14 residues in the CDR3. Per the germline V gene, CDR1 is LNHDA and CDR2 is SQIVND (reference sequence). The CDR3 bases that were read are TGTGCCAGTAGTAGCCAGCGGGCTGCAGATACG. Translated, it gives CASSSQRAADT. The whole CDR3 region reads CASSSQRAADTQYF. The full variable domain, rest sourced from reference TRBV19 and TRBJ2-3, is DGGITQSPKYLFRKEGQNVTLSCEQNLNHDAMYWYRQDPGQGLRLIYYSQIVNDFQKGDIAEGYSVSREKKESFPLTVTSAQKNPTAFYLCASSSQRAADTQYFGPGTRLTVL.

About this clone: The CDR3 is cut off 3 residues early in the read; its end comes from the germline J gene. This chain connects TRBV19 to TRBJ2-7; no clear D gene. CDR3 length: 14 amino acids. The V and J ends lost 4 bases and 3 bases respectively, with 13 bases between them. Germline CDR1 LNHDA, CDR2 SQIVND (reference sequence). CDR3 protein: CASSNSVRHYEQYF. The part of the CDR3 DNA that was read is TGTGCCAGTAGTAATTCGGTCAGACACTACGAG.